This TCR beta chain was documented in a study of T-cell memory formation after mild COVID-19. This clonotype was recorded many times. The V end lost 3 bases, the J end lost 2 bases, and 8 bases lay between the germline ends. The CDR3 spans 13 residues. Germline CDR1 reads SGHDT; CDR2 reads YYEEEE. TCRdb reprocessed the 5' RACE reads via MiXCR and lists one record per CDR3 protein. The sample has fewer than 550,000 distinct CDR3 sequences; roughly 20% are singletons. What was sequenced was PBMCs or a T cell subset sorted from them (not recorded which). This receptor was identified in an adult woman who had mild COVID-19 (a few samples of this study predate the infection). Cell type and time point are not known. The chain has TRBV5-6 and TRBJ1-2; D uncertain. In DNA, the CDR3 is TGTGCCAGCAGCTCTGGAGGAAACTATGGCTACACCTTC. Translating it yields CASSSGGNYGYTF.